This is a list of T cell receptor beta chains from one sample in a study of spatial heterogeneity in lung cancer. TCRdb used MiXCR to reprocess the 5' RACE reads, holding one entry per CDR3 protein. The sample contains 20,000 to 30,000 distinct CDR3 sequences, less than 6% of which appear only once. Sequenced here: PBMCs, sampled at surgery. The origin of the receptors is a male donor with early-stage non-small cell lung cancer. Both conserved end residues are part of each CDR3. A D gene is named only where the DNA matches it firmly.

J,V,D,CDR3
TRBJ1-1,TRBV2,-,CASSTPAGRNTEAFF
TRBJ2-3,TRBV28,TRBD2,CASNPGLAGAQYF
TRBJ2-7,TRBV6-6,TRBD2,CASSFGLAGGGYEQYF
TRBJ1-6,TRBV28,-,CASHTTDGSYNSPLHF
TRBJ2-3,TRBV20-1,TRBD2,CSATPTRFGAGGDSSTDTQYF
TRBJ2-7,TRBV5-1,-,CASSLLLDASSYEQYF
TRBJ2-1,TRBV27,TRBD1,CASSLTGGNLGQFF
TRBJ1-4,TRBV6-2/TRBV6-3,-,CASSPGAEKLFF
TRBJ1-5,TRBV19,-,CASSIRQGRSNQPQHF
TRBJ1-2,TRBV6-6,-,CAATQGLYYGYTF
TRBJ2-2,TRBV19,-,CASSPPVTGELFF
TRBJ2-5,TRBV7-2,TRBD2,CASSLGGGARETQYF
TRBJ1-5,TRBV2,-,CASRVGGGQPQHF
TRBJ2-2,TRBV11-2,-,CASSQLNTGELFF
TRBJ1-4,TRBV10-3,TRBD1,CATRQGIGEKLFF
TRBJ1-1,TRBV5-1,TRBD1,CASSLGADRGSWKYPEAFF
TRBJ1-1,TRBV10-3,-,CAISVQNTEAFF
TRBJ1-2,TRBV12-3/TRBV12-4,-,CASSLQGLYGYTF
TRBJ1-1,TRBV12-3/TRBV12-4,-,CASSLQGPNTEAFF
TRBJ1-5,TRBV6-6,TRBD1,CASSSWTGDQPQHF
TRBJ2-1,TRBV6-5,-,CASTPGQGRNEQFF
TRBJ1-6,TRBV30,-,CAWSVSRALHF
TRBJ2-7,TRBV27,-,CASSLTPGLTYEQYF
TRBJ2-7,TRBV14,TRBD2,CACSQKTSGRAGMEQYF
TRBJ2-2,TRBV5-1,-,CASSLAFLAGPGELFF
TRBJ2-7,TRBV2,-,CASRAPRRTVGSEQYF
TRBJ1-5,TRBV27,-,CASSWQQDQPQHF
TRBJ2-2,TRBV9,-,CASSARGSGGELFF
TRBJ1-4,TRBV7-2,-,CASSFTGLGEKLFF
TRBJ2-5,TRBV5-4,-,CASSPPQTSFETQYF
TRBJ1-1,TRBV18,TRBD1,CASSPGQGTIEAFF
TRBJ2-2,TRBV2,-,CASRVQVGTGELFF
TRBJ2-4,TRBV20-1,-,CSAREGQNIQYF
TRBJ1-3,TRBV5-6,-,CASSWDKNSGNTIYF
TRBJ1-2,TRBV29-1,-,CSVVRGANYGYTF
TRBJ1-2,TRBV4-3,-,CASSHRRSHGYTF
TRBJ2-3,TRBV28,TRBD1,CASIGGKTSGQGTDTQYF
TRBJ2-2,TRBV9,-,CASSVLGGTTGELFF
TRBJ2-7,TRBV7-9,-,CASSLGAGREQYF
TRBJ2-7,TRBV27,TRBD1,CATKPTPGQSSYEQYF
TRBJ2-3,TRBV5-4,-,CASSSRTGPDTQYF
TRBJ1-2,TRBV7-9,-,CASSSRSGSWGYTF
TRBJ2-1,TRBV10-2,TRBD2,CASSDLFGRSDNEQFF
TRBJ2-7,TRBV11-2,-,CASSFSGQSYEQYF
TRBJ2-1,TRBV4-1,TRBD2,CASSQDGLGLAGGNEQFF
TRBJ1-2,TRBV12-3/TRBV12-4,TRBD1,CASSQGALTPYGYTF